These 21 T cell receptor beta chains share one sample of origin, sequenced in a study of early T cells in non-severe SARS-CoV-2 infection. A single record per CDR3 protein comes from TCRdb applying MiXCR to the 5' RACE reads. This table has around 60,000 distinct CDR3 sequences, 8.5% to 10% appearing once. Sequencing was carried out using whole blood. Every receptor here comes from an adult who was a healthcare worker with PCR-confirmed SARS-CoV-2 infection or an uninfected control (not recorded which).

A few counts support this clonotype. The chain joins TRBV6-1 to TRBJ2-3, with TRBD1 identical over 7 bases. The CDR3 is made up of 14 amino acids. J gave up 1 base and V 5 bases, and 3 bases lay outside the gene matches. Per the germline V gene, CDR1 is MNHNS and CDR2 is SASEGT. The CDR3, as DNA: TGTGCCAGCAGTCGGGACAGCCGCACAGATACGCAGTATTTT. Protein product: CASSRDSRTDTQYF.

This clonotype occurred a few times. This chain links TRBV9 with TRBJ2-2; D not certain. CDR1 SGDLS and CDR2 YYNGEE come from the germline V gene. With 2 bases removed from V and 2 bases from J, the gap between germline ends came to 1 base. CDR3 length: 12 residues. This CDR3 reads CASSVNTGELFF. DNA of the CDR3: TGTGCCAGCAGCGTCAACACCGGGGAGCTGTTTTTT.

In its sample, this clonotype was seen a few times. The chain uses TRBV12-3 or TRBV12-4 and TRBJ2-4; TRBD1 matches 9 bases. V shed 6 bases, J shed 1 base, and the junction held 13 bases outside the gene matches. The CDR3 loop spans 18 amino acids. The CDR3 loop is CASSPRTGAPGAKNIQYF. Here the CDR3 DNA reads TGTGCCAGCAGCCCCAGGACAGGGGCCCCTGGCGCCAAAAACATTCAGTACTTC.

This clonotype has at least ten counts. The CDR3 loop is CSASPDNQETQYF. As DNA, the CDR3 is TGCAGTGCTAGTCCAGATAACCAAGAGACCCAGTACTTC. The genes are TRBV20-1 and TRBJ2-5; D is uncertain. Germline V gene lookup returns CDR1 DFQATT and CDR2 SNEGSKA (reference sequence). The germline V and J ends were trimmed by 3 bases and 0 bases, with 8 bases remaining between them. This CDR3 region has 13 residues.

This clonotype was seen many times. The CDR3 coding sequence is TGCAGCGTCGCCGGACTAGCGGTAAACATTCAGTACTTC. Encoded protein: CSVAGLAVNIQYF. The rearrangement uses TRBV29-1 and TRBJ2-4, with 10 bases identical to TRBD2. Per germline, CDR1 SQVTM and CDR2 ANQGSEA. The CDR3 is 13 amino acids. Losses at the gene ends were 6 bases for V and 6 bases for J; bases not matched to a gene: 5.

This clonotype has ten or more counts. CDR3 coding DNA: TGCAGCGTTGGGACAGTCAGAGGGCAGCCCCAGCATTTT. The encoded protein is CSVGTVRGQPQHF. V and J are TRBV29-1 and TRBJ1-5; tentatively, D is TRBD1 (6 bases). CDR3 length: 13 residues. CDR1 SQVTM and CDR2 ANQGSEA come from the germline V gene. V was shortened by 4 bases and J by 7 bases, with 14 bases between the two germline ends.

This clonotype has at least ten counts. The chain employs TRBV20-1 and TRBJ2-1; 13 bases map to TRBD2. CDR3 length: 16 residues. Trimming removed 0 bases from V and 3 bases from J; junction bases left unmatched: 2. The V gene's germline CDR1 is DFQATT and CDR2 SNEGSKA (reference sequence). The CDR3 reads CSARDRTSGSYNEQFF. The CDR3, as DNA: TGCAGTGCTAGAGATCGGACTAGCGGGAGCTACAATGAGCAGTTCTTC.

This clonotype was recorded at least ten times. The chain recombines TRBV5-1 with TRBJ1-1, with D maybe TRBD1 (5 bases). V shed 0 bases and J shed 2 bases, with 14 bases lying between them. CDR1 and CDR2 from the germline V gene are SGHRS and YFSETQ. The CDR3 is 16 amino acids. In DNA form, the CDR3 reads TGCGCCAGCAGCTTGGACCCGCGGGGCTCTAACACTGAAGCTTTCTTT. This encodes CASSLDPRGSNTEAFF.

This clonotype was picked up many times. This chain links TRBV20-1 with TRBJ1-2; D possibly corresponds to TRBD1 (5 bases). The CDR3 runs to 15 residues. Germline V gene lookup returns CDR1 DFQATT and CDR2 SNEGSKA (reference sequence). V lost 0 bases and J lost 6, with 17 bases in between. CDR3 amino acids: CSARDRSGSSDGYTF. For the CDR3, the DNA is TGCAGTGCTAGAGATCGTTCAGGGTCTTCGGATGGCTACACCTTC.

There are many counts of this clonotype. This chain joins TRBV5-5 and TRBJ2-7; D remains unclear. Trimming pared 2 bases from V and 2 bases from J, leaving 8 bases between. This CDR3 has 13 amino acids. CDR1 and CDR2 (germline): SGHKS, YYEKEE (reference sequence). The CDR3 protein is CASSLGGPYEQYF. The CDR3 DNA reads TGTGCCAGCAGCTTAGGCGGCCCCTACGAGCAGTACTTC.

The chain has TRBV12-3 or TRBV12-4 and TRBJ2-2; TRBD1 aligns across 9 bases. V lost 6 bases and J lost 7; bases outside the gene matches: 9. The CDR3 contains 15 residues. CDR3 in DNA: TGTGCCAGCAGGAAAACAGGGGGCAGTAACGGGGAGCTGTTTTTT. It specifies CASRKTGGSNGELFF.

This clonotype occurred a few times. The CDR3 here is CASSRRDTSYEQYF. CDR3 DNA sequence: TGTGCCAGCAGCCGCCGGGACACCTCCTACGAGCAGTACTTC. The chain carries TRBV3-1 and TRBJ2-7, with a tentative D call TRBD1 (6 bases). Germline values: CDR1 LGHDT, CDR2 YNNKEL (reference sequence). This CDR3 is 14 amino acids long. The V and J ends lost 4 bases and 0 bases respectively, with 10 bases between them.

The chain joins TRBV29-1 to TRBJ2-7, with 8 positions matching TRBD1. With V trimmed by 7 bases and J by 4 bases, 3 bases remained unmatched. The CDR3 loop spans 11 amino acids. Germline V CDR1 and CDR2: SQVTM, ANQGSEA. CDR3 DNA: TGCAGCGCAGGACAGGGATACGAGCAGTACTTC. This translates into CSAGQGYEQYF.

This clonotype has a count of ten or more. The V and J genes are TRBV5-4 and TRBJ2-3; D unclear. V lost 2 bases and J 3 bases, leaving 13 bases between the germline ends. This CDR3 region has 15 residues. Germline CDR1 is SGHNT and CDR2 is YYREEE (reference sequence). CDR3 region: CASSFDIEGTDTQYF. For the CDR3, the DNA is TGTGCCAGCAGCTTTGATATTGAAGGGACAGATACGCAGTATTTT.

For this clonotype: The CDR3 carries no conserved terminal phenylalanine or tryptophan, so it likely arises from a read error. This chain joins TRBV12-5 and TRBJ2-1; no firm D call. The ends were cut back, 0 bases at V and 7 bases at J, with 7 bases in the middle. The germline CDR1 and CDR2 sequences are LGHNT and FRNRAP. This CDR3 region has 13 residues. The chain's CDR3 is CASGLVLRNEQFV. CDR3 DNA: TGTGCTAGTGGTTTGGTACTAAGGAATGAGCAGTTCGTC.

The rearrangement uses TRBV29-1 and TRBJ2-1; D unresolved. This CDR3 has 11 residues. Germline CDR1 is SQVTM and CDR2 is ANQGSEA. The germline V and J ends were trimmed by 3 bases and 8 bases, with 8 bases remaining between them. CDR3 coding DNA: TGCAGCGTTGACAGCATCTATGAGCAGTTCTTC. It specifies CSVDSIYEQFF.

The chain combines TRBV7-2 with TRBJ2-1, with a tentative D call TRBD2 (5 bases). Trimming pared 5 bases from V and 5 bases from J, leaving 13 bases between. Germline-derived CDR1 and CDR2 are SGHTA and FQGNSA. The CDR3 is made up of 14 amino acids. CDR3 bases: TGTGCCAGCAGCACAAGATCGGGGAACAATGAGCAGTTCTTC. It codes for CASSTRSGNNEQFF.

This clonotype appeared a few times. This chain links TRBV7-6 with TRBJ2-3; D is unclear. CDR3 length equals 13 residues. Germline CDR1 reads SGHVS; CDR2 reads FNYEAQ. V was pared by 5 bases and J by 4 bases, with 10 bases between. This chain's CDR3 is CASSPAGSDTQYF. The CDR3 region has the DNA TGTGCCAGCAGCCCGGCCGGGTCAGATACGCAGTATTTT.

The CDR3 is CSARDPKSNTEAFF. CDR3 DNA sequence: TGCAGTGCTAGAGATCCGAAGTCGAACACTGAAGCTTTCTTT. The chain couples TRBV20-1 to TRBJ1-1; D is undetermined. V lost 0 bases to trimming and J lost 1 base, with 9 bases between them. The CDR3 totals 14 residues. The germline CDR1 and CDR2 sequences are DFQATT and SNEGSKA (reference sequence).

This clonotype was observed at least ten times. The V and J genes are TRBV7-2 and TRBJ2-4, with D unresolved. This CDR3 has 16 residues. V was pared by 5 bases and J by 4 bases, with 18 bases between. Germline values: CDR1 SGHTA, CDR2 FQGNSA. The chain's CDR3 is CASSRQAQREKNIQYF. The CDR3 DNA is TGTGCCAGCAGCCGCCAGGCCCAAAGAGAAAAAAACATTCAGTACTTC.

This clonotype was seen ten or more times. The rearrangement links TRBV7-2 to TRBJ2-3, with 8 bases that match TRBD2. Germline V gene data show CDR1 as SGHTA and CDR2 as FQGNSA. The CDR3 contains 16 residues. Trimming cost V 3 bases and J 6 bases; bases outside gene matches: 11. Written as DNA, the CDR3 is TGTGCCAGCAGCTTTGGACTAGCATCTCTGAAGGATACGCAGTATTTT. As protein: CASSFGLASLKDTQYF.